This T cell receptor beta chain emerged from a study of blood T cell repertoires in COVID-19. About the study: Researchers got acute and convalescent COVID-19 samples from the United States, Italy and Spain. Sources were T cells, B-cell-depleted T cells, or PBMCs; the material itself was cDNA or gDNA.

Original handling: Scientists estimated how many nucleated cells there were by amplifying reference gene primers. TCRdb's table, derived via immunoSEQ multiplex PCR, lists solely in-frame clones and lacks some. V and J calls and clone size are copied from that table; D and trimming were computed from the DNA. The sample includes about 200,000 clones, approximately 81% of them seen just once. Germline lookup yields CDR1 SGHRS and CDR2 YFSETQ. V was pared by 4 bases and J by 4 bases, with 5 bases of the junction left unmatched. The CDR3 runs 14 residues. The TCR was taken from a woman of 80 years or more with acute or convalescent COVID-19. The chain carries TRBV5-1 and TRBJ2-7; 10 nucleotides align to TRBD1. The sequenced material came from peripheral blood. The chain's CDR3 is CASSPGQGEYEQYF. CDR3 DNA: TGCGCCAGCAGCCCCGGACAGGGGGAGTACGAGCAGTACTTC. The full variable domain, rest sourced from reference TRBV5-1 and TRBJ2-7, is KAGVTQTPRYLIKTRGQQVTLSCSPISGHRSVSWYQQTPGQGLQFLFEYFSETQRNKGNFPGRFSGRQFSNSRSEMNVSTLELGDSALYLCASSPGQGEYEQYFGPGTRLTVT.